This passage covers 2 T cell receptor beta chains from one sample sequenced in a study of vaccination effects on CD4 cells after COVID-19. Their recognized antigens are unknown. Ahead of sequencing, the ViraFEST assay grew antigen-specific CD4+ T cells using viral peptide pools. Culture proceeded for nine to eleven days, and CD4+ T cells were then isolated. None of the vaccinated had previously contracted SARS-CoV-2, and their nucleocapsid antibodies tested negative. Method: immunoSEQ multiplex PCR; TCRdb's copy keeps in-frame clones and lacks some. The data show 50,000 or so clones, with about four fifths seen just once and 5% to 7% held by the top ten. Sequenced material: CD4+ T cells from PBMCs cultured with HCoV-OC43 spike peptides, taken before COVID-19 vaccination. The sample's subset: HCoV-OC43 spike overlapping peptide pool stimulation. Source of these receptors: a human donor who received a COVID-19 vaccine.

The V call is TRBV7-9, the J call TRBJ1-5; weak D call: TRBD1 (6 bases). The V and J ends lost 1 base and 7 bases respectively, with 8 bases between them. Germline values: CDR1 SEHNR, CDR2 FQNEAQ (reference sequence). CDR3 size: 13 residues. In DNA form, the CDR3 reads TGTGCCAGCAGCTTAGGGCAGGGGCAGCCCCAGCATTTT. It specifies CASSLGQGQPQHF.

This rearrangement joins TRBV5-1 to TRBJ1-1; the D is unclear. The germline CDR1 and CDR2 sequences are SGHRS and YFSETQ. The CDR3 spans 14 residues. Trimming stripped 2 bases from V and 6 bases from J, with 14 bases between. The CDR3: CASSFSSQSPEAFF. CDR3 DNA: TGCGCCAGCAGCTTTTCTTCACAGTCGCCTGAAGCTTTCTTT. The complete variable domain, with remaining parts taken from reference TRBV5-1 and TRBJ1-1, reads KAGVTQTPRYLIKTRGQQVTLSCSPISGHRSVSWYQQTPGQGLQFLFEYFSETQRNKGNFPGRFSGRQFSNSRSEMNVSTLELGDSALYLCASSFSSQSPEAFFGQGTRLTVV.